The clone carrying this T cell receptor beta chain has a handful of counts. The CDR3 length is 14 residues. V gave up 6 bases and J gave up 5 bases; unmatched junction bases: 8. Germline CDR1 and CDR2: LGHDT and YNNKEL (reference sequence). Each CDR3 protein is one row after TCRdb ran MiXCR on the RT-PCR reads. This table holds about 680,000 distinct CDR3 sequences, over 12% found once. The chain employs TRBV3-1 and TRBJ1-1, with TRBD1 identical over 8 bases. Specimen: memory CD4+ T cells from blood. This clonotype originated in a female donor in good health, serving as a healthy control. The CDR3 DNA follows: TGTGCCAGCAGTCGACAGGGGTGGTCGACTGAAGCTTTCTTT. Its translation: CASSRQGWSTEAFF.